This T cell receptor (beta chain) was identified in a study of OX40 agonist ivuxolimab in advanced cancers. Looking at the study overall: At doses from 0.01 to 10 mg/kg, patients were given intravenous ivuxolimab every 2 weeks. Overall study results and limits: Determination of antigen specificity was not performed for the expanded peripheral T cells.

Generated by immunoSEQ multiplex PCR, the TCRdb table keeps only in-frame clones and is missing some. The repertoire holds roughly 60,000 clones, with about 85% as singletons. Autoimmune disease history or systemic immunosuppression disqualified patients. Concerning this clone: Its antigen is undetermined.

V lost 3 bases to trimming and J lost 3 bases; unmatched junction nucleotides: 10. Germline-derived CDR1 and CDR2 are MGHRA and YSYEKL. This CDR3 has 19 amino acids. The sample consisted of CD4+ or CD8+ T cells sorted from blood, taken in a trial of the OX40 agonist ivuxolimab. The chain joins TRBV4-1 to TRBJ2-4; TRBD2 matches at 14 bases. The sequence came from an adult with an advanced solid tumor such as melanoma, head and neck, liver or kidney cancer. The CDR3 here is CASSQAGTSGRDVKNIQYF. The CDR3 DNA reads TGCGCCAGCAGCCAGGCCGGGACTAGCGGGAGAGATGTCAAAAACATTCAGTACTTC.